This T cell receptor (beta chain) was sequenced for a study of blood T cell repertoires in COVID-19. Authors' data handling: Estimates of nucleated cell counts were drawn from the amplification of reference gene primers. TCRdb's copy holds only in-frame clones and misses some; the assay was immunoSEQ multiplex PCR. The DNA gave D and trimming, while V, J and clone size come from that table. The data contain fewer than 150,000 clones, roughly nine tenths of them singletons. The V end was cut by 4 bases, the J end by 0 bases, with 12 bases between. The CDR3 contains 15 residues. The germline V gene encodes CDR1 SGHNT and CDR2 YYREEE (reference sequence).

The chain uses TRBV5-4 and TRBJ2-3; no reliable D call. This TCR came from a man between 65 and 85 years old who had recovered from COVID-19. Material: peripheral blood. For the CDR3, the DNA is TGTGCCAGCAGCGTGACCGGGTCTAGCACAGATACGCAGTATTTT. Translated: CASSVTGSSTDTQYF.